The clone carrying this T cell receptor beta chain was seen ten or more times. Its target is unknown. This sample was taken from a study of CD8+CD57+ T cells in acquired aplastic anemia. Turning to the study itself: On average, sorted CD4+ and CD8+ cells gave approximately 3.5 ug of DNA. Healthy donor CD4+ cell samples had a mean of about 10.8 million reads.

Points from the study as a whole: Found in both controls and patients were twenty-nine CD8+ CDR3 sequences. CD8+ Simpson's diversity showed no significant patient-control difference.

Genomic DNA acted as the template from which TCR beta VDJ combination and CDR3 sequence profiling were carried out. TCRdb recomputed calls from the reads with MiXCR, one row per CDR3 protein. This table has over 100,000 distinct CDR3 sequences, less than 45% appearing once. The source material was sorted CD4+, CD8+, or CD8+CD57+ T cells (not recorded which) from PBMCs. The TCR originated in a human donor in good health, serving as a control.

Here the CDR3 reads CAWKVTGATEAFF. The DNA of the CDR3 is TGTGCCTGGAAGGTGACAGGGGCCACTGAAGCTTTCTTT. The V gene is TRBV30, the J gene TRBJ1-1; 8 bases are shared with TRBD1. This CDR3 has 13 amino acids. V gave up 4 bases and J gave up 4 bases; unmatched junction bases: 5. Germline CDR1 reads GTSNPN; CDR2 reads SVGIG (reference sequence).